This T cell receptor (beta chain) was sequenced in a study of shared clonotypes between healthy human individuals. CDR1 and CDR2 from the germline V gene are MNHEY and SVGAGI. The CDR3 spans 15 residues. V was pared by 8 bases and J by 6 bases, with 19 bases between. Sequenced by immunoSEQ multiplex PCR; TCRdb stores in-frame clones only, minus some. The data hold about 1.1 million clones, with roughly 80% observed a single time. Material for sequencing was memory CD4+ T cells from PBMCs. Subset of the sample: CD45RA-negative fraction. V is TRBV6-5 and J is TRBJ2-2, with D perhaps given as TRBD1 or TRBD2 (5 bases each). The TCR comes from a man between 18 and 35 years old in good health. Some clones in this sample may be carry-over from other donors' samples. CDR3 DNA: TGTGCCAGCTCTCGGGGACCTGGTTCGTCCGGGGAGCTGTTTTTT. It yields the protein CASSRGPGSSGELFF.